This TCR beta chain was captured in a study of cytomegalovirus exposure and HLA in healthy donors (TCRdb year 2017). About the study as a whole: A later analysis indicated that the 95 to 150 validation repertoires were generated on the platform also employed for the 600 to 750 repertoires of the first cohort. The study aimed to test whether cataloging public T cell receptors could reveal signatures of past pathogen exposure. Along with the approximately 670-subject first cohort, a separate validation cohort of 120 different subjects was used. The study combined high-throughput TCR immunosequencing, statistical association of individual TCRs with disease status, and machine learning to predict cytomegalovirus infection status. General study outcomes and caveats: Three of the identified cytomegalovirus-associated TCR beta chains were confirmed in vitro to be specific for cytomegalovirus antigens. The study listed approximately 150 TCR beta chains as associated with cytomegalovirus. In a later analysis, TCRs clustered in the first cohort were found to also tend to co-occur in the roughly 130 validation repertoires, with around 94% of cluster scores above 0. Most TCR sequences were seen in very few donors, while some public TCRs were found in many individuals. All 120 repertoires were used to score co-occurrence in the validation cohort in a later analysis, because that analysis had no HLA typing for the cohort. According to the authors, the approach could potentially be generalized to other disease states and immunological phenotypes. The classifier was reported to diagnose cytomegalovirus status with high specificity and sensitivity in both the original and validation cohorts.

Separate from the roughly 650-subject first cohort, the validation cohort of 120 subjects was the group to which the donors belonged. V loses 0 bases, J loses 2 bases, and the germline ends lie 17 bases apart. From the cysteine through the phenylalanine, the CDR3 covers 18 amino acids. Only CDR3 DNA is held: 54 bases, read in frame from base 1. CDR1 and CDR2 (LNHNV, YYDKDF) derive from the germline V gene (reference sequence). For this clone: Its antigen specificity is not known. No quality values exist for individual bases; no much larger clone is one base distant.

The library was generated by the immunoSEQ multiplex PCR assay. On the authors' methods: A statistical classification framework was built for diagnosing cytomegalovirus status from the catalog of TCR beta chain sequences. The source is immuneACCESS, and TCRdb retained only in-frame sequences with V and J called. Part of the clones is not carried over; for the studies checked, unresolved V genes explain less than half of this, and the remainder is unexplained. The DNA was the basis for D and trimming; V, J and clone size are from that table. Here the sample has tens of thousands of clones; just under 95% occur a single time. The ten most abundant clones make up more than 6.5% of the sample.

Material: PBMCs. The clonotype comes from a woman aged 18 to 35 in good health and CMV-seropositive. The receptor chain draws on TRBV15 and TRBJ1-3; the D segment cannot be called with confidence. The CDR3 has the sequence CATSRDLSGRLTGNTIYF. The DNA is TGTGCCACCAGCAGAGACCTTAGTGGGAGGCTTACTGGAAACACCATATATTTT.